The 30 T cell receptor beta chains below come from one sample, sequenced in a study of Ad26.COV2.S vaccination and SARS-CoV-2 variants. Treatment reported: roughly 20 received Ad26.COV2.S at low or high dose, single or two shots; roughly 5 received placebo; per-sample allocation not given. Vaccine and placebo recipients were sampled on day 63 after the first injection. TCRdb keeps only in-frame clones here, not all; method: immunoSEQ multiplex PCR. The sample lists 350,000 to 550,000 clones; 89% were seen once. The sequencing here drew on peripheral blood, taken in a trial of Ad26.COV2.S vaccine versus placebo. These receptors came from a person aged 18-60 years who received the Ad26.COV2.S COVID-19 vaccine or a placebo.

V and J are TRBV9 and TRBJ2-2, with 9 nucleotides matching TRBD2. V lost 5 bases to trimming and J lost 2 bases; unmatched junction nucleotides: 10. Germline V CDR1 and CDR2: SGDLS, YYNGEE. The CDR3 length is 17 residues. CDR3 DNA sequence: TGTGCCAGCAGTCCTTTCTCCCTAGCGGGAAACACCGGGGAGCTGTTTTTT. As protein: CASSPFSLAGNTGELFF.

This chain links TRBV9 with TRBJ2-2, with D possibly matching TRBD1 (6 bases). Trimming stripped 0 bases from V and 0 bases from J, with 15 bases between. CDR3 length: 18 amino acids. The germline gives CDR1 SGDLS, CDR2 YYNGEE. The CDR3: CASSVALGHYSNTGELFF. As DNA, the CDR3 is TGTGCCAGCAGCGTAGCGTTGGGACACTATTCGAACACCGGGGAGCTGTTTTTT.

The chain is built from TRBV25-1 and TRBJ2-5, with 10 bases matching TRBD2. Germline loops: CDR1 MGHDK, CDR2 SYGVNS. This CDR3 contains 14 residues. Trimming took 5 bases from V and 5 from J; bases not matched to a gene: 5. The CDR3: CASSPASGSETQYF. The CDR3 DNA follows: TGTGCCAGCAGTCCCGCTAGCGGGAGTGAGACCCAGTACTTC.

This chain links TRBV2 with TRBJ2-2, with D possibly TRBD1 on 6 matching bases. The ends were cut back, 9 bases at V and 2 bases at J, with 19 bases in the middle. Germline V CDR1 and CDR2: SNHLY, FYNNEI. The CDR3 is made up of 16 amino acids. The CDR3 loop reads CARGTALGANTGELFF. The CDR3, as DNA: TGTGCCAGGGGGACCGCTTTGGGGGCAAACACCGGGGAGCTGTTTTTT.

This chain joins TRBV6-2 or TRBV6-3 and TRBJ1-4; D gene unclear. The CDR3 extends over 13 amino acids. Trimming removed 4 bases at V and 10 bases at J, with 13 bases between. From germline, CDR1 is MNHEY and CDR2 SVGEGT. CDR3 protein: CASSWVAAAKLFF. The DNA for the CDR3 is TGTGCCAGCAGTTGGGTCGCGGCGGCAAAACTGTTTTTT.

For the CDR3, the DNA is TGTGCCAGCGCCAGGGGAGGGATGAACACTGAAGCTTTCTTT. Protein sequence: CASARGGMNTEAFF. The V and J genes are TRBV28 and TRBJ1-1; weak D call: TRBD1 (6 bases). Germline V gene data show CDR1 as MDHEN and CDR2 as SYDVKM. The CDR3 is 14 amino acids. V was cut by 8 bases and J by 0 bases, with 13 bases left in between.

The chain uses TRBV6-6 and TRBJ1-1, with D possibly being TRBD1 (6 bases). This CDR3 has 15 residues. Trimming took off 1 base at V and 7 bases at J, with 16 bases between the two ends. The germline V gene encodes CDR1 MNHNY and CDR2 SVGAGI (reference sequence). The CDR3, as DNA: TGTGCCAGCAGTTACTTGGCTCAGGGGCCCGGTGAAGCTTTCTTT. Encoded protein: CASSYLAQGPGEAFF.

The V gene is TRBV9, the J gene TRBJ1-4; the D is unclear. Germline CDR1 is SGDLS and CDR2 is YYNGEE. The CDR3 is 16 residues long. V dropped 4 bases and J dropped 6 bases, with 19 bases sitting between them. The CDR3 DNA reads TGTGCCAGCAGCCCAGGAGTAGGGTACCGCGATGAAAAACTGTTTTTT. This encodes CASSPGVGYRDEKLFF.

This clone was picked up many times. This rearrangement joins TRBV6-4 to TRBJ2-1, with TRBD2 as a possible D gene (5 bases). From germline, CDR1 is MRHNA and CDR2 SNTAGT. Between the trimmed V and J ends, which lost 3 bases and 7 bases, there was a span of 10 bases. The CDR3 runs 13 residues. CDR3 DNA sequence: TGTGCCAGCAGTGAGGGCGAGGGAAATGAGCAGTTCTTC. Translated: CASSEGEGNEQFF.

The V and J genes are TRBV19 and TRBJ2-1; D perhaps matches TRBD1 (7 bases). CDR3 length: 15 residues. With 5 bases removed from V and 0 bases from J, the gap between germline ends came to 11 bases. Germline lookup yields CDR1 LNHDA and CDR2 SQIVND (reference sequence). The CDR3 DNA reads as TGTGCCAGTAGTGCAGGGGGGAGCTCCTACAATGAGCAGTTCTTC. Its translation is CASSAGGSSYNEQFF.

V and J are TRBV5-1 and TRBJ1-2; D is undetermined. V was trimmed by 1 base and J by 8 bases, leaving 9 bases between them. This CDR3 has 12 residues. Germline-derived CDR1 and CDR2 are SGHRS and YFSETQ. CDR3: CASSLYRYGYTF. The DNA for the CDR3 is TGCGCCAGCAGCTTGTATCGGTACGGCTACACCTTC.

The CDR3 DNA reads as TGTGCCACCGGACAGAACTACCAAGAGACCCAGTACTTC. Translating it yields CATGQNYQETQYF. The V and J genes are TRBV6-5 and TRBJ2-5, with D possibly being TRBD1 (6 bases). CDR3 size: 13 residues. V dropped 10 bases and J dropped 0 bases, with 12 bases sitting between them. Germline assignment: CDR1 MNHEY and CDR2 SVGAGI.

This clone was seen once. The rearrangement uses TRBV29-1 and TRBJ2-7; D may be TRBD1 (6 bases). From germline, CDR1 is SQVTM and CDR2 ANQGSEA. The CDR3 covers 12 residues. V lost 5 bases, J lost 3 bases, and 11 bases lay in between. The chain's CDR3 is CSVRGGDYEQYV. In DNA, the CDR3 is TGCAGCGTTAGAGGGGGTGACTACGAGCAGTACGTC.

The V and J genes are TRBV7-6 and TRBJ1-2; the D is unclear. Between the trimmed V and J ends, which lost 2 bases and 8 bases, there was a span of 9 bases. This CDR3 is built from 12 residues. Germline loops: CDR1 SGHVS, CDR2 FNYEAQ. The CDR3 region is CASSLIGEGYTF. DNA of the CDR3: TGTGCCAGCAGCTTAATTGGGGAAGGCTACACCTTC.

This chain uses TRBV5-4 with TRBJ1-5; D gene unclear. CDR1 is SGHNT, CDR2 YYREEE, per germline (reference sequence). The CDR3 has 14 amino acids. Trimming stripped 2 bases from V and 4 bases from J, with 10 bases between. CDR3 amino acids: CASSLSGGNQPQHF. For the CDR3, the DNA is TGTGCCAGCAGCTTATCTGGTGGTAATCAGCCCCAGCATTTT.

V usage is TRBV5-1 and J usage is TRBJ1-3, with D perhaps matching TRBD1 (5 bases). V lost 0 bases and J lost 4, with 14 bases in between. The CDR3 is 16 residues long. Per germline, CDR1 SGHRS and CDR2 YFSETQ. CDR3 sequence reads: CASSLAGAEGGNTIYF. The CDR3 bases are TGCGCCAGCAGCTTGGCCGGGGCCGAAGGAGGAAACACCATATATTTT.

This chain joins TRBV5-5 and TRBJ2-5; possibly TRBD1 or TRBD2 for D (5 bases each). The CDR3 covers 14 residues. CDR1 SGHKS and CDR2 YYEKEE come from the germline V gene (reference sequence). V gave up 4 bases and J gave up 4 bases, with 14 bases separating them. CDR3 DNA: TGTGCCAGCAGCCCGGGGCATACCAGAGAGACCCAGTACTTC. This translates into CASSPGHTRETQYF.

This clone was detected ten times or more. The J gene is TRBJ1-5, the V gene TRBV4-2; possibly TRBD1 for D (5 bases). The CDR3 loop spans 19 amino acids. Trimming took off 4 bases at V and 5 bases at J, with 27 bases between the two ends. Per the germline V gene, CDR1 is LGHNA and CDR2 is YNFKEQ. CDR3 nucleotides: TGTGCCAGCAGCCCAAAAGTGGGACCCAGAAGAGGCGGATATCAGCCCCAGCATTTT. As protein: CASSPKVGPRRGGYQPQHF.

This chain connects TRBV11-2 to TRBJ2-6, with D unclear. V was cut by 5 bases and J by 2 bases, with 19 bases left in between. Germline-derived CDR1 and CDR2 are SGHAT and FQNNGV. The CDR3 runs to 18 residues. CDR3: CASSPRRLGLTGANVLTF. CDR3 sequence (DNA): TGTGCCAGCAGCCCCCGTAGGCTGGGATTAACTGGGGCCAACGTCCTGACTTTC.

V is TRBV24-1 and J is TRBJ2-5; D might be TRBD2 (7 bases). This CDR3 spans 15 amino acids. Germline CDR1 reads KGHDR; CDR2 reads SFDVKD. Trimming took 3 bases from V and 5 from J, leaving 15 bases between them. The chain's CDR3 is CATSDVRGRGETQYF. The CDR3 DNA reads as TGTGCCACCAGTGATGTCCGGGGGAGGGGGGAGACCCAGTACTTC.

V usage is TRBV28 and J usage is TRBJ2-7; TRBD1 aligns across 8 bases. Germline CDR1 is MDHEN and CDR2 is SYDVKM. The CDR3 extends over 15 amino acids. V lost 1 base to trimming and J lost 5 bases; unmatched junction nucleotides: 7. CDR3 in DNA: TGTGCCAGCAGTTTATTTGGACAGGGATTCCACGAGCAGTACTTC. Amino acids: CASSLFGQGFHEQYF. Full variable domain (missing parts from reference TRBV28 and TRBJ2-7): DVKVTQSSRYLVKRTGEKVFLECVQDMDHENMFWYRQDPGLGLRLIYFSYDVKMKEKGDIPEGYSVSREKKERFSLILESASTNQTSMYLCASSLFGQGFHEQYFGPGTRLTVT.

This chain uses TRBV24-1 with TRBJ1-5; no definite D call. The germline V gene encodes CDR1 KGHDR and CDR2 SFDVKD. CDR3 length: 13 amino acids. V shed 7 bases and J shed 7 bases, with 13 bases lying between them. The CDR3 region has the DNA TGTGCCACCAGGGGGAGTACGGACCAGCCCCAGCATTTT. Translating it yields CATRGSTDQPQHF.

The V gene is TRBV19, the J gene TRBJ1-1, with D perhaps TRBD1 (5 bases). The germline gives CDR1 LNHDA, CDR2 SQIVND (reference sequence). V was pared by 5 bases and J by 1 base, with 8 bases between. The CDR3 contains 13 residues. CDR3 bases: TGTGCCAGTAGTCAGGGACCGAACACTGAAGCTTTCTTT. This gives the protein CASSQGPNTEAFF. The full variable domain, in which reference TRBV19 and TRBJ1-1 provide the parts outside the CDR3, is DGGITQSPKYLFRKEGQNVTLSCEQNLNHDAMYWYRQDPGQGLRLIYYSQIVNDFQKGDIAEGYSVSREKKESFPLTVTSAQKNPTAFYLCASSQGPNTEAFFGQGTRLTVV.

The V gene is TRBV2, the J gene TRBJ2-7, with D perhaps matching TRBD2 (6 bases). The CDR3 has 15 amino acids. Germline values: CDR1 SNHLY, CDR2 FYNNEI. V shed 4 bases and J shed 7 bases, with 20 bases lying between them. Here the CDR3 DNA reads TGTGCCAGCAGTGGGGGAGGCACTCGACTGGGGGAGCAGTACGTC. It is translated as CASSGGGTRLGEQYV.

The CDR3 region has the DNA TGTGCCTGGGTCAAGGACAGTTTTATCGGCTATGGCTACACCTTC. This encodes CAWVKDSFIGYGYTF. V gene TRBV30 combines with J gene TRBJ1-2; TRBD1 might be the D (6 bases). Germline assignment: CDR1 GTSNPN and CDR2 SVGIG (reference sequence). CDR3 length equals 15 residues. V lost 5 bases, J lost 4 bases, and 20 bases lay in between. The full variable domain, in which reference TRBV30 and TRBJ1-2 provide the parts outside the CDR3, is SQTIHQWPATLVQPVGSPLSLECTVEGTSNPNLYWYRQAAGRGLQLLFYSVGIGQISSEVPQNLSASRPQDRQFILSSKKLLLSDSGFYLCAWVKDSFIGYGYTFGSGTRLTVV.

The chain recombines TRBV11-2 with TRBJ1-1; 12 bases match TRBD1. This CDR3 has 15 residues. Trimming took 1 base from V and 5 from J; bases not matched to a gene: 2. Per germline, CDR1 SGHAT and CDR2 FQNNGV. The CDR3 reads CASSLGDRGLTEAFF. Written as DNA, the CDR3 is TGTGCCAGCAGCTTAGGGGACAGGGGGCTTACTGAAGCTTTCTTT.

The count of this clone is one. CDR3 nucleotides: TGTGCCAGCACCAGGGGTTTTAGCAATCAGCCCCAGCATTTT. This translates into CASTRGFSNQPQHF. The chain joins TRBV3-1 (or the pseudogene TRBV3-2) to TRBJ1-5; a weak D match, TRBD1 (6 bases). The CDR3 loop spans 14 amino acids. The germline gives CDR1 LGHDT, CDR2 YNNKEL (reference sequence). With 7 bases removed from V and 0 bases from J, the gap between germline ends came to 10 bases.

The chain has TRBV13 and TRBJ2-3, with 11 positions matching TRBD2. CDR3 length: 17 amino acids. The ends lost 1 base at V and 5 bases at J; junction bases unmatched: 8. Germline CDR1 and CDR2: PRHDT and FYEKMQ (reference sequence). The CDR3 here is CASSLDASGGQIDTQYF. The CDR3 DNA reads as TGTGCCAGCAGCTTAGATGCTAGCGGGGGGCAAATAGATACGCAGTATTTT.

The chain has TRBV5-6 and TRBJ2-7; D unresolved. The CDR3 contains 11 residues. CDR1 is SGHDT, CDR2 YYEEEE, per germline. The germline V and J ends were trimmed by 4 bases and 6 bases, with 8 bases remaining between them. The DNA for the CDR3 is TGTGCCAGCAGCCGGGCCGGCGAGCAGTACTTC. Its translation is CASSRAGEQYF.

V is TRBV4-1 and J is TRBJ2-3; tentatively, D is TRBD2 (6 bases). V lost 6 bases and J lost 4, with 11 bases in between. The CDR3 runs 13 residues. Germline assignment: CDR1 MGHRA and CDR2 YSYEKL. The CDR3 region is CASSPRGSDTQYF. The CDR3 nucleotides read TGCGCCAGCAGTCCTCGGGGGTCAGATACGCAGTATTTT.